A single sample is the source of the 26 T cell receptor beta chains below, sequenced in a study of human T cells and chemical hapten exposure. TCRdb fed the 5' RACE reads into MiXCR, producing one record per CDR3 protein. The profile shows about 140,000 distinct CDR3 sequences, over 3.5% of them singletons. Someone pulled total RNA out of unfractionated whole blood. These receptors were taken from a female donor in good health.

This clonotype was detected ten times or more. V and J are TRBV12-3 or TRBV12-4 and TRBJ2-7; D gene ambiguous. V lost 6 bases, J lost 3 bases, and 9 bases lay in between. The CDR3 consists of 12 residues. The CDR3 DNA follows: TGTGCCAGCAGCCCCATGGGCTACGAGCAGTACTTC. This encodes CASSPMGYEQYF.

This clonotype was seen repeatedly, ten times or more. CDR3 nucleotides: TGTGCCCACCGCCCCGGGACCACAACATCAGATACGCAGTATTTT. Its protein product is CAHRPGTTTSDTQYF. The J gene is TRBJ2-3, the V gene TRBV10-3; either TRBD1 or TRBD2 may fit D (5 bases each). V lost 11 bases and J lost 4, with 22 bases in between. From germline, CDR1 is ENHRY and CDR2 SYGVKD. The CDR3 contains 15 residues.

The CDR3 sequence: CSAPSNRLAGGNEQFF. Here the CDR3 DNA reads TGCAGTGCCCCATCTAATCGACTAGCGGGGGGGAATGAGCAGTTCTTC. This sequence joins TRBV20-1 and TRBJ2-1; 14 nucleotides align to TRBD2. CDR1 is DFQATT and CDR2 is SNEGSKA in the germline V gene (reference sequence). The CDR3 has 16 amino acids. The trim removed 6 bases at V and 7 bases at J, leaving 11 bases unmatched.

This clonotype was seen repeatedly, ten times or more. This chain joins TRBV6-2 or TRBV6-3 and TRBJ2-7; tentative D call: TRBD2 (5 bases). This CDR3 spans 14 amino acids. Trimming shortened V by 4 bases and J by 3 bases, and 13 bases separated the two germline ends. Germline V gene lookup returns CDR1 MNHEY and CDR2 SVGEGT. The CDR3 region has the DNA TGTGCCAGCAGTTTATCTGGACTGATCTACGAGCAGTACTTC. As protein: CASSLSGLIYEQYF.

At least ten counts were recorded for this clonotype. The rearrangement uses TRBV12-3 or TRBV12-4 and TRBJ2-7; 12 nucleotides agree with TRBD2. V was clipped by 5 bases and J by 3 bases; unmatched bases: 5. The CDR3 covers 15 residues. The CDR3 region is CASSRATSGSYEQYF. In nucleotides, the CDR3 is TGTGCCAGCAGTCGCGCGACTAGCGGGAGCTACGAGCAGTACTTC.

This clonotype was picked up many times. The rearrangement joins TRBV20-1 to TRBJ2-7, with 7 bases lining up with TRBD2. From germline, CDR1 is DFQATT and CDR2 SNEGSKA (reference sequence). Trimming cost V 3 bases and J 5 bases; bases outside gene matches: 16. This CDR3 contains 16 residues. The chain's CDR3 is CSARERDVGRPHEQYF. The CDR3 region has the DNA TGCAGTGCTAGGGAGCGGGATGTCGGTAGACCCCACGAGCAGTACTTC.

This clonotype was seen more than once but under ten times. The chain employs TRBV6-2 or TRBV6-3 and TRBJ1-4; no clear D gene. Trimming removed 2 bases from V and 8 bases from J, with 12 bases in between. Looked up from germline, CDR1 is MNHEY and CDR2 is SVGEGT. This CDR3 spans 14 amino acids. CDR3 residues: CASSYTRRIEKLFF. The DNA for the CDR3 is TGTGCCAGCAGTTACACCCGACGGATAGAAAAACTGTTTTTT.

This clonotype was recorded many times. V is TRBV7-2 and J is TRBJ1-5; D might be TRBD1 (5 bases). Germline V gives CDR1 SGHTA, CDR2 FQGNSA. V lost 1 base and J 11 bases, leaving 15 bases between the germline ends. The CDR3 runs to 14 residues. In DNA form, the CDR3 reads TGTGCCAGCAGCTTAGATCAGGGAGGTATGGCCCAGCATTTT. Amino acid sequence: CASSLDQGGMAQHF.

This clonotype came up many times. This chain connects TRBV12-3 or TRBV12-4 to TRBJ2-6; D not certain. Trimming shortened V by 6 bases and J by 0 bases, and 9 bases separated the two germline ends. There are 15 residues in the CDR3. The DNA of the CDR3 is TGTGCCAGCAGCGTTACAGCCTCTGGGGCCAACGTCCTGACTTTC. The encoded protein is CASSVTASGANVLTF.

This clonotype was seen at least ten times. The chain joins TRBV6-4 to TRBJ2-1; TRBD2 aligns across 11 bases. V trimming: 2 bases; J trimming: 6 bases; junction bases outside the gene matches: 3. There are 15 residues in the CDR3. The germline V gene encodes CDR1 MRHNA and CDR2 SNTAGT. This CDR3 reads CASSDLAGGRNEQFF. The CDR3 DNA follows: TGTGCCAGCAGTGACCTAGCGGGGGGTCGCAATGAGCAGTTCTTC.

Many counts were recorded for this clonotype. The chain recombines TRBV12-3 or TRBV12-4 with TRBJ1-5; D uncertain. V was cut by 3 bases and J by 1 base, with 22 bases left in between. CDR3 length: 19 amino acids. The CDR3 DNA is TGTGCCAGCAGTTTTTGGGCGGCAGGCGGGAGGCCAAGCAATCAGCCCCAGCATTTT. This encodes CASSFWAAGGRPSNQPQHF.

V gene TRBV6-5 combines with J gene TRBJ2-1; D remains ambiguous. Trimming removed 2 bases at V and 3 bases at J, with 17 bases between. The CDR3 runs to 17 residues. The germline CDR1 and CDR2 sequences are MNHEY and SVGAGI. CDR3 sequence (DNA): TGTGCCAGCAGTTACGCCATCGCAGGATCGGGCTACAATGAGCAGTTCTTC. Translating it yields CASSYAIAGSGYNEQFF.

This clonotype has a handful of counts. The CDR3 region is CASSLARREKETQYF. CDR3 bases: TGTGCCAGCAGCTTAGCGCGAAGAGAGAAAGAGACCCAGTACTTC. The chain recombines TRBV7-8 with TRBJ2-5; D is unclear. With 0 bases removed from V and 3 bases from J, the gap between germline ends came to 11 bases. The CDR3 consists of 15 residues. CDR1 is SGHVS, CDR2 FQNEAQ, per germline.

This clonotype was picked up many times. The V and J genes are TRBV4-3 and TRBJ1-2; TRBD1 matches 9 bases. Germline V CDR1 and CDR2: LGHNA, YSLEER. V lost 0 bases and J lost 5; bases outside the gene matches: 4. The CDR3 covers 15 residues. This chain's CDR3 is CASSQDRGQGYGYTF. The CDR3 nucleotides read TGCGCCAGCAGCCAAGATAGGGGACAGGGTTATGGCTACACCTTC.

The chain couples TRBV3-1 to TRBJ2-6; D gene ambiguous. V lost 1 base and J 1 base, leaving 17 bases between the germline ends. Germline assignment: CDR1 LGHDT and CDR2 YNNKEL (reference sequence). The CDR3 length is 19 residues. CDR3: CASSQGSSRPPSGANVLTF. CDR3 nucleotides: TGTGCCAGCAGCCAAGGATCGTCGCGACCTCCGTCTGGGGCCAACGTCCTGACTTTC.

This clonotype has ten or more counts. CDR3 bases: TGTGCCAGCAGAGCCGGGACAGGGGTCAATCAGCCCCAGCATTTT. Protein sequence: CASRAGTGVNQPQHF. The gene calls are TRBV6-2 or TRBV6-3 and TRBJ1-5; 10 bases match TRBD1. The germline V gene encodes CDR1 MNHEY and CDR2 SVGEGT. With V trimmed by 6 bases and J by 3 bases, 5 bases remained unmatched. The CDR3 is made up of 15 amino acids.

To note about this clonotype: A much more abundant neighbour one base away suggests this may be a read error. The chain employs TRBV11-1 and TRBJ2-3, with D tentatively TRBD1 (5 bases). Germline lookup yields CDR1 SGHAT and CDR2 FQDESV (reference sequence). This CDR3 has 15 amino acids. The CDR3 coding sequence is TGTGTCAGCGCCACGCAGGGCATTCACACAGATACGCAGTATTTT. Protein: CVSATQGIHTDTQYF.

In this sample, this clonotype turned up many times. The chain combines TRBV7-2 with TRBJ2-1; 10 bases match TRBD2. This CDR3 contains 17 residues. Losses at the gene ends were 1 base for V and 0 bases for J; bases not matched to a gene: 3. Germline CDR1 and CDR2: SGHTA and FQGNSA. The CDR3 sequence: CASSLVAGGISYNEQFF. Written as DNA, the CDR3 is TGTGCCAGCAGCTTAGTAGCGGGGGGAATCTCCTACAATGAGCAGTTCTTC.

This clonotype was counted at least ten times. The chain couples TRBV5-1 to TRBJ1-2, with TRBD1 as a possible D gene (6 bases). V shed 0 bases and J shed 6 bases, with 12 bases lying between them. This CDR3 region has 14 residues. CDR1 and CDR2 (germline): SGHRS, YFSETQ. CDR3 protein: CASSLGPGEDGYTF. The DNA for the CDR3 is TGCGCCAGCAGCTTGGGGCCAGGGGAGGATGGCTACACCTTC.

This clonotype was detected a few times. The chain employs TRBV5-4 and TRBJ2-1; D is ambiguous. This CDR3 is 16 amino acids long. Germline V CDR1 and CDR2: SGHNT, YYREEE (reference sequence). Trimming removed 1 base at V and 9 bases at J, with 20 bases between. CDR3 sequence: CASSLPYPGLVSEQFF. CDR3 sequence (DNA): TGTGCCAGCAGCTTGCCTTATCCCGGGCTTGTGAGTGAGCAGTTCTTC.

The rearrangement uses TRBV7-9 and TRBJ1-1, with 9 bases fitting TRBD1. Germline values: CDR1 SEHNR, CDR2 FQNEAQ (reference sequence). The CDR3 is 22 amino acids. J lost 3 bases, V lost 1 base, and 24 bases had no gene match. CDR3 residues: CASSLGNPGQGFIHDRDTEAFF. The DNA of the CDR3 is TGTGCCAGCAGCTTAGGGAACCCGGGACAGGGCTTCATCCACGATCGGGACACTGAAGCTTTCTTT.

The chain is built from TRBV6-5 and TRBJ1-2; D gene ambiguous. Between the trimmed V and J ends, which lost 6 bases and 3 bases, there was a span of 11 bases. Germline CDR1 reads MNHEY; CDR2 reads SVGAGI. The CDR3 runs to 13 residues. The CDR3 loop is CASRNDKDYGYTF. The CDR3 DNA is TGTGCCAGCAGGAACGACAAGGACTATGGCTACACCTTC.

In its sample, this clonotype was seen once. With a much larger clone just one base away, this may be a read error. The rearrangement uses TRBV20-1 and TRBJ1-1; 10 bases are shared with TRBD1. Per germline, CDR1 DFQATT and CDR2 SNEGSKA (reference sequence). This CDR3 has 14 amino acids. With 5 bases clipped from V and 4 bases from J, the junction kept 7 bases outside the gene matches. CDR3 sequence (DNA): TGCAGTGCTTCCCGGGACAGGGGTGGCACTGAAGCTTTCTTT. Its translation: CSASRDRGGTEAFF.

The V call is TRBV20-1, the J call TRBJ1-6, with 8 bases that match TRBD1. Germline values: CDR1 DFQATT, CDR2 SNEGSKA (reference sequence). This CDR3 contains 18 residues. V was clipped by 6 bases and J by 0 bases; unmatched bases: 13. DNA of the CDR3: TGCAGTGCAAGCGGGACAGGCGGTGGTAGCTCCTATAATTCACCCCTCCACTTT. It codes for CSASGTGGGSSYNSPLHF.

The rearrangement joins TRBV5-4 to TRBJ1-1, with D possibly matching TRBD1 (5 bases). V shed 6 bases and J shed 6 bases, with 18 bases lying between them. This CDR3 is built from 14 residues. Germline V gene lookup returns CDR1 SGHNT and CDR2 YYREEE (reference sequence). As DNA, the CDR3 is TGTGCCAGCACCCTGGGACGTCGGATGCCTGAAGCTTTCTTT. It specifies CASTLGRRMPEAFF.

This clonotype was recorded a few times. The chain employs TRBV12-3 or TRBV12-4 and TRBJ1-1; no definite D call. The CDR3 is 14 residues long. Deletions cut 3 bases from V and 3 bases from J, with 11 bases between. As DNA, the CDR3 is TGTGCCAGCAGTTTCGTAGATGTGTACACTGAAGCTTTCTTT. Its translation: CASSFVDVYTEAFF.